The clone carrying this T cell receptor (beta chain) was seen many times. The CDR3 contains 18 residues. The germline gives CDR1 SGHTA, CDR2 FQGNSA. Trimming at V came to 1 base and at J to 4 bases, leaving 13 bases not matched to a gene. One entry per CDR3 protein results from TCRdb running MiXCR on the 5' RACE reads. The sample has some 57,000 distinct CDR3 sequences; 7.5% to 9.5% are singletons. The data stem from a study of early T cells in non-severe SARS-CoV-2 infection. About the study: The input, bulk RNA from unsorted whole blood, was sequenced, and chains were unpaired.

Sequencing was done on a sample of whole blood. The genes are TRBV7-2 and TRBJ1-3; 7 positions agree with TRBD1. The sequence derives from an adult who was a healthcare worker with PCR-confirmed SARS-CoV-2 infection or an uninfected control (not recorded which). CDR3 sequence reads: CASSLGASWRGQGNTIYF. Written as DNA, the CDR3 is TGTGCCAGCAGCTTAGGAGCGTCGTGGAGGGGACAGGGAAACACCATATATTTT.